What follows are 23 T cell receptor beta chains derived from one specimen sequenced in a study of shared clonotypes between healthy human individuals. The table came from immunoSEQ multiplex PCR; TCRdb's copy has only in-frame clones and leaves some out. The sample has 2 million to 2.5 million clones, about 92% seen once. Sequencing was carried out using naive CD4+ T cells from PBMCs. The subset is: CD45RA+ positively selected. These receptors were collected from a man between 18 and 35 years old in good health. Some clones in this sample may be carry-over from other donors' samples.

The chain has TRBV28 and TRBJ2-7, with TRBD2 matching 8 bases. CDR3 size: 13 residues. The germline CDR1 and CDR2 sequences are MDHEN and SYDVKM. The V segment lost 8 bases and the J segment 7 bases; nucleotides outside the gene matches: 10. CDR3: CASGSGAPLEQYF. In DNA, the CDR3 is TGTGCCAGCGGTAGCGGGGCCCCCCTGGAGCAGTACTTC.

The chain recombines TRBV20-1 with TRBJ2-3; no clear D. Looked up from germline, CDR1 is DFQATT and CDR2 is SNEGSKA (reference sequence). The CDR3 runs 11 residues. Deletions cut 5 bases from V and 2 bases from J, with 5 bases between. CDR3 in DNA: TGCAGTGCTGGGGTCACAGATACGCAGTATTTT. As protein: CSAGVTDTQYF.

J is TRBJ1-3 and V is TRBV28; D is uncertain. This CDR3 is 14 amino acids long. V lost 5 bases, J lost 3 bases, and 11 bases lay in between. Looked up from germline, CDR1 is MDHEN and CDR2 is SYDVKM. CDR3 residues: CASSPYARGNTIYF. Written as DNA, the CDR3 is TGTGCCAGCAGTCCCTATGCCCGTGGAAACACCATATATTTT.

The chain couples TRBV28 to TRBJ2-2; 7 bases are a match to TRBD1. The CDR3 consists of 16 residues. CDR1 is MDHEN, CDR2 SYDVKM, per germline. The ends lost 6 bases at V and 5 bases at J; junction bases unmatched: 12. DNA for the CDR3: TGTGCCAGCAGCTCTGCACGACAGGGTCGTACCGGGGAGCTGTTTTTT. Translated, it gives CASSSARQGRTGELFF.

This clone was counted once. V gene TRBV28 combines with J gene TRBJ2-5; D not resolved. The germline gives CDR1 MDHEN, CDR2 SYDVKM. V lost 10 bases and J 7 bases, leaving 25 bases between the germline ends. This CDR3 comprises 15 residues. The CDR3 loop is CATEGRPSPPVTQYF. As DNA, the CDR3 is TGTGCCACCGAAGGGCGACCGTCTCCGCCCGTGACCCAGTACTTC.

The chain employs TRBV30 and TRBJ2-2; 11 bases agree with TRBD2. This CDR3 is 15 amino acids long. The V segment lost 2 bases and the J segment 5 bases; nucleotides outside the gene matches: 4. Germline CDR1 reads GTSNPN; CDR2 reads SVGIG (reference sequence). CDR3 in amino acids: CAWSSTSGSTGELFF. CDR3 in DNA: TGTGCCTGGAGTTCCACTAGCGGGAGTACCGGGGAGCTGTTTTTT.

The gene calls are TRBV5-4 and TRBJ1-1; D is perhaps TRBD1 (5 bases). Per the germline V gene, CDR1 is SGHNT and CDR2 is YYREEE (reference sequence). With 0 bases removed from V and 7 bases from J, the gap between germline ends came to 19 bases. CDR3 length: 16 residues. DNA of the CDR3: TGTGCCAGCAGCTTGGCCCGGGTCCGTGGGGCCGTTGAAGCTTTCTTT. As protein: CASSLARVRGAVEAFF.

This clone was counted once. The chain combines TRBV6-4 with TRBJ2-3; D gene ambiguous. V lost 0 bases to trimming and J lost 9 bases, with 16 bases between them. Germline V gene lookup returns CDR1 MRHNA and CDR2 SNTAGT. The CDR3 loop spans 15 amino acids. CDR3 nucleotide sequence: TGTGCCAGCAGTGACTCCCCGCAGCCCGCTTTGACGCAGTATTTT. This sequence encodes CASSDSPQPALTQYF.

Of note for this clone: The sample holds other DNA sequences that translate to the same CDR3. The chain combines TRBV28 with TRBJ2-7; D gene ambiguous. Germline CDR1 reads MDHEN; CDR2 reads SYDVKM. This CDR3 spans 14 amino acids. V was cut by 6 bases and J by 3 bases, with 15 bases left in between. The CDR3 DNA follows: TGTGCCAGCAGCCTTTCCCCCGCCGGCTACGAGCAGTACTTC. Protein product: CASSLSPAGYEQYF.

J is TRBJ2-1 and V is TRBV29-1; D perhaps matches TRBD2 (6 bases). Germline loops: CDR1 SQVTM, CDR2 ANQGSEA. This CDR3 spans 14 amino acids. Trimming took off 1 base at V and 5 bases at J, with 12 bases between the two ends. CDR3 sequence reads: CSVEGRLVHNEQFF. CDR3 DNA sequence: TGCAGCGTTGAAGGGCGACTAGTTCACAATGAGCAGTTCTTC.

This clone was recorded only once. The rearrangement joins TRBV28 to TRBJ2-1; the D gene is possibly TRBD2 (5 bases). Germline assignment: CDR1 MDHEN and CDR2 SYDVKM. The CDR3 is 15 residues long. Trimming removed 5 bases at V and 5 bases at J, with 16 bases between. The CDR3 DNA sequence: TGTGCCAGCAGTCACACTAGGCGAAACGACAATGAGCAGTTCTTC. This encodes CASSHTRRNDNEQFF.

The chain combines TRBV28 with TRBJ1-1; no firm D call. CDR3 length: 16 residues. V lost 6 bases and J lost 3, with 20 bases in between. Germline V gene lookup returns CDR1 MDHEN and CDR2 SYDVKM. The CDR3 sequence is CASSRYPRLGDTEAFF. The CDR3 DNA is TGTGCCAGCAGCCGGTACCCCAGGCTCGGGGACACTGAAGCTTTCTTT.

The chain employs TRBV5-1 and TRBJ2-7; TRBD2 matches 9 bases. The germline gives CDR1 SGHRS, CDR2 YFSETQ. CDR3 length: 14 amino acids. The ends lost 4 bases at V and 5 bases at J; junction bases unmatched: 7. This CDR3 is CASSEGLAVDEQYF. The CDR3 DNA reads as TGCGCCAGCAGCGAGGGACTAGCAGTCGACGAGCAGTACTTC. Full variable domain (missing parts from reference TRBV5-1 and TRBJ2-7): KAGVTQTPRYLIKTRGQQVTLSCSPISGHRSVSWYQQTPGQGLQFLFEYFSETQRNKGNFPGRFSGRQFSNSRSEMNVSTLELGDSALYLCASSEGLAVDEQYFGPGTRLTVT.

This clone was seen once. The chain carries TRBV7-3 and TRBJ1-1, with 8 bases that match TRBD1. This CDR3 comprises 16 residues. The junction had 15 bases not matched to a gene; V was cut back by 4 bases and J by 8 bases. Germline V gene data show CDR1 as SGHTA and CDR2 as FQGTGA. The CDR3 loop reads CASSSSPGQGRAEAFF. In nucleotides, the CDR3 is TGTGCCAGCAGCTCAAGTCCAGGACAGGGAAGAGCCGAAGCTTTCTTT.

The chain combines TRBV2 with TRBJ1-3; D gene ambiguous. This CDR3 spans 15 amino acids. The germline V gene has CDR1 SNHLY and CDR2 FYNNEI. Trimming stripped 2 bases from V and 4 bases from J, with 12 bases between. The CDR3 sequence: CASSESSSGGNTIYF. The CDR3 nucleotides are TGTGCCAGCAGTGAATCCAGCTCTGGCGGAAACACCATATATTTT. Full variable domain (rest looked up from reference TRBV2 and TRBJ1-3): EPEVTQTPSHQVTQMGQEVILRCVPISNHLYFYWYRQILGQKVEFLVSFYNNEISEKSEIFDDQFSVERPDGSNFTLKIRSTKLEDSAMYFCASSESSSGGNTIYFGEGSWLTVV.

The rearrangement links TRBV28 to TRBJ1-2; D gene uncertain. Per the germline V gene, CDR1 is MDHEN and CDR2 is SYDVKM. V gave up 6 bases and J gave up 4 bases, with 15 bases separating them. CDR3 length equals 14 residues. Written as DNA, the CDR3 is TGTGCCAGCAGGCAGAGGGAGTATGGCTATGGCTACACCTTC. Its protein is CASRQREYGYGYTF.

This clone has only one observation. The chain has TRBV5-1 and TRBJ2-5; 11 nucleotides line up with TRBD2. V lost 4 bases and J lost 5; bases outside the gene matches: 10. Germline CDR1 is SGHRS and CDR2 is YFSETQ. There are 16 residues in the CDR3. The CDR3 coding sequence is TGCGCCAGCAGCCCGGGACTAGCGGAGGGGGGTGAGACCCAGTACTTC. Amino acids: CASSPGLAEGGETQYF.

This clone was seen a handful of times. The rearrangement uses TRBV5-1 and TRBJ1-4; a possible D gene is TRBD1 (6 bases). The CDR3 runs to 15 residues. Trimming removed 0 bases at V and 7 bases at J, with 13 bases between. In germline, CDR1 is SGHRS, CDR2 YFSETQ. The CDR3: CASSLEGGRGEKLFF. CDR3 DNA sequence: TGCGCCAGCAGCTTGGAGGGGGGGCGCGGTGAAAAACTGTTTTTT.

The chain uses TRBV30 and TRBJ1-3; tentatively, D is TRBD1 (5 bases). The V gene lost 0 bases and the J gene lost 2 bases, with 8 bases spanning the gap. CDR1 and CDR2 (germline): GTSNPN, SVGIG (reference sequence). This CDR3 has 14 amino acids. The CDR3 DNA sequence: TGTGCCTGGAGTGTTTGGGGGGCTGGAAACACCATATATTTT. Its translation is CAWSVWGAGNTIYF.

The J gene is TRBJ1-1, the V gene TRBV5-1; perhaps TRBD1 as D (5 bases). The germline CDR1 and CDR2 sequences are SGHRS and YFSETQ. V lost 4 bases, J lost 4 bases, and 14 bases lay in between. This CDR3 is built from 14 residues. The CDR3 spells CASSQLAGPTEAFF. The DNA for the CDR3 is TGCGCCAGCAGCCAGTTGGCAGGGCCCACTGAAGCTTTCTTT.

This chain connects TRBV7-3 to TRBJ2-5, with TRBD2 matching over 12 bases. V shed 6 bases, J shed 5 bases, and the junction held 7 bases outside the gene matches. This CDR3 is 15 amino acids long. Germline V CDR1 and CDR2: SGHTA, FQGTGA. CDR3 nucleotides: TGTGCCAGCAGGAGGACTAGCGGGGTGGGGGAGACCCAGTACTTC. Translation gives CASRRTSGVGETQYF.

The chain carries TRBV19 and TRBJ2-3; 8 positions match TRBD1. Germline values: CDR1 LNHDA, CDR2 SQIVND (reference sequence). The CDR3 length is 17 residues. The V segment lost 7 bases and the J segment 0 bases; nucleotides outside the gene matches: 12. The CDR3 reads CASTRLFRGLSTDTQYF. The CDR3 DNA follows: TGTGCCAGTACCCGGTTATTCAGGGGGCTTAGCACAGATACGCAGTATTTT.

The chain couples TRBV6-1 to TRBJ1-5; D remains unclear. With 5 bases removed from V and 10 bases from J, the gap between germline ends came to 15 bases. Germline V CDR1 and CDR2: MNHNS, SASEGT. The CDR3 has 13 amino acids. The CDR3 coding sequence is TGTGCCAGCAGTCGTCCGGGAACCCTTCCCCAGCATTTT. Translating gives CASSRPGTLPQHF.